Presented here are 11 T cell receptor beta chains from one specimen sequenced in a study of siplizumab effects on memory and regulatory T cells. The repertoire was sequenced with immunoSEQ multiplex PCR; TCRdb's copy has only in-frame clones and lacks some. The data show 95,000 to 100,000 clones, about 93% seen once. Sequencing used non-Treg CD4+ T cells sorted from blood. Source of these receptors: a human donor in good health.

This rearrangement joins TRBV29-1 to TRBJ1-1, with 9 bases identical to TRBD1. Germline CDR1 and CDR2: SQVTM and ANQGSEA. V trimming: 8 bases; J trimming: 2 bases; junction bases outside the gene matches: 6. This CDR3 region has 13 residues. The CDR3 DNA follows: TGCAGCACCCTGACAGGGGGAAACACTGAAGCTTTCTTT. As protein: CSTLTGGNTEAFF.

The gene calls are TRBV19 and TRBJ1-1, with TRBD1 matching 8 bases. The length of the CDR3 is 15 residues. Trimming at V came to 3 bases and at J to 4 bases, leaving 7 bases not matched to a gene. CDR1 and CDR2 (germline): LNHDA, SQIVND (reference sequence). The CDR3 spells CASSITPGGRTEAFF. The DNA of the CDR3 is TGTGCCAGTAGTATCACTCCAGGGGGCCGCACTGAAGCTTTCTTT.

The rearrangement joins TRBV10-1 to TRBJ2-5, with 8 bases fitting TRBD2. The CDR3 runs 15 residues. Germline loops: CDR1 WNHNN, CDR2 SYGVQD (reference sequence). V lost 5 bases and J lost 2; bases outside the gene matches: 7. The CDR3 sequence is CASSPSAGGQETQYF. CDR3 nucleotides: TGCGCCAGCAGTCCAAGCGCGGGAGGACAAGAGACCCAGTACTTC.

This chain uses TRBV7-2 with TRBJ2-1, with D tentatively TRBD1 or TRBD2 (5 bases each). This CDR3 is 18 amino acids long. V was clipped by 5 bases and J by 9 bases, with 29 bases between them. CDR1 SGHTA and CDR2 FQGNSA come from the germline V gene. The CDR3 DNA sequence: TGTGCCAGCAGCCCCCAACCGTCCGGGGCCATTATTATCGGTGAGCAGTTCTTC. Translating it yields CASSPQPSGAIIIGEQFF.

The CDR3 sequence is CASSSLRSTVGYTF. For the CDR3, the DNA is TGTGCCAGCAGCTCCCTCCGTTCGACGGTTGGCTACACCTTC. The chain links TRBV7-2 to TRBJ1-2; D is undetermined. The germline V gene encodes CDR1 SGHTA and CDR2 FQGNSA. Trimming removed 4 bases at V and 7 bases at J, with 16 bases between. CDR3 length equals 14 residues.

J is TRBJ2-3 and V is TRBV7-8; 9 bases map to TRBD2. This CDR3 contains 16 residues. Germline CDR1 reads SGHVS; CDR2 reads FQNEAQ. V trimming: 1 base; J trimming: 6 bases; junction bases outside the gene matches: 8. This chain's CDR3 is CASSLGLRTSADTQYF. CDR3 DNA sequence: TGTGCCAGCAGCTTAGGTCTTAGGACTAGCGCTGATACGCAGTATTTT.

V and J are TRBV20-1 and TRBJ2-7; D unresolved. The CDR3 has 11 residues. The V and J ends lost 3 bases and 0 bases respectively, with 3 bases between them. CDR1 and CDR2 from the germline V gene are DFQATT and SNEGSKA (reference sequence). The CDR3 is CSASPSYEQYF. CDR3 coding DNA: TGCAGTGCTAGCCCCTCCTACGAGCAGTACTTC.

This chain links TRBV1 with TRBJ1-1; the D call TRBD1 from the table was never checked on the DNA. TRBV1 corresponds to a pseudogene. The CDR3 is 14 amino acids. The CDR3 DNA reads TGCACCAGCAGCGGCAGACAGGGCGACACTGAAGCTTTCTTT. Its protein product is CTSSGRQGDTEAFF.

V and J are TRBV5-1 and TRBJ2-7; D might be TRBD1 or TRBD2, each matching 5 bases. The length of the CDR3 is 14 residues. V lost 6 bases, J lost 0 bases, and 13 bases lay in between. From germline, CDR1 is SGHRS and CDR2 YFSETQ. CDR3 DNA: TGCGCCAGCAAGCACCGGGACCACTCCTACGAGCAGTACTTC. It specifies CASKHRDHSYEQYF.

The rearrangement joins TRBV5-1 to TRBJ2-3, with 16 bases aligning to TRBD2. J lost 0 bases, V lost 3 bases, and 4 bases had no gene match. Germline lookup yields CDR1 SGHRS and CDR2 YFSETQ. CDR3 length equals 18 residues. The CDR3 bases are TGCGCCAGCAGCTCGGGACTAGCGGGAGGGACTAGCACAGATACGCAGTATTTT. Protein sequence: CASSSGLAGGTSTDTQYF.

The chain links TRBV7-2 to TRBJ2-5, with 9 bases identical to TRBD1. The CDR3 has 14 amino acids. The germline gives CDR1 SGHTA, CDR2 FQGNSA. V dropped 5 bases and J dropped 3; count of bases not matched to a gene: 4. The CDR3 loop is CASSPGQGKETQYF. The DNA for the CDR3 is TGTGCCAGCAGCCCCGGACAGGGGAAAGAGACCCAGTACTTC. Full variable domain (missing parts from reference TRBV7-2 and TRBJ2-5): GAGVSQSPSNKVTEKGKDVELRCDPISGHTALYWYRQSLGQGLEFLIYFQGNSAPDKSGLPSDRFSAERTGGSVSTLTIQRTQQEDSAVYLCASSPGQGKETQYFGPGTRLLVL.